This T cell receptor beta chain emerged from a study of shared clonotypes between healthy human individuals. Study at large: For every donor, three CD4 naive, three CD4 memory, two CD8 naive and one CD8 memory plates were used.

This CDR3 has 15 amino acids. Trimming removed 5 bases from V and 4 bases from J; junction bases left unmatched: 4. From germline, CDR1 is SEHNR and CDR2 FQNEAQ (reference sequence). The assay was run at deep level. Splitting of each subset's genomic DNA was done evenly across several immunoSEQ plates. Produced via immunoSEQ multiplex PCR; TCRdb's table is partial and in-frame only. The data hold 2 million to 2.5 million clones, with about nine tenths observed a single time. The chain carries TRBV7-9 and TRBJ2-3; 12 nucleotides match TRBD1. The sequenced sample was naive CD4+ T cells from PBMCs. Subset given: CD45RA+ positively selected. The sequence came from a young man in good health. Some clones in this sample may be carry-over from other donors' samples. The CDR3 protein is CASSVGQGAPDTQYF. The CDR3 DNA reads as TGTGCCAGCAGCGTGGGACAGGGGGCCCCAGATACGCAGTATTTT. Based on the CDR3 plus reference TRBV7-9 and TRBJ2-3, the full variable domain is DTGVSQNPRHKITKRGQNVTFRCDPISEHNRLYWYRQTLGQGPEFLTYFQNEAQLEKSRLLSDRFSAERPKGSFSTLEIQRTEQGDSAMYLCASSVGQGAPDTQYFGPGTRLTVL.